Following are 13 T cell receptor beta chains from one sample sequenced in a study of OX40 agonist ivuxolimab in advanced cancers. The table came from immunoSEQ multiplex PCR; TCRdb's copy has only in-frame clones and leaves some out. The data show roughly 77,000 clones, roughly 89% seen once. Sequencing was performed on CD4+ or CD8+ T cells sorted from blood, taken in a trial of the OX40 agonist ivuxolimab. The receptors stem from an adult with an advanced solid tumor such as melanoma, head and neck, liver or kidney cancer.

The chain recombines TRBV11-1 with TRBJ2-2; 8 bases fit TRBD2. The V gene end was trimmed by 3 bases and the J gene end by 1 base; junction bases not matched to a gene: 4. Germline CDR1 SGHAT, CDR2 FQDESV (reference sequence). The CDR3 extends over 16 amino acids. The CDR3 loop reads CASSFRLAGNTGELFF. CDR3 nucleotide sequence: TGTGCCAGCAGCTTTCGTCTAGCGGGGAACACCGGGGAGCTGTTTTTT.

V and J are TRBV9 and TRBJ2-7, with TRBD2 identical over 10 bases. The ends lost 4 bases at V and 5 bases at J; junction bases unmatched: 6. This CDR3 contains 14 residues. Germline V lookup: CDR1 SGDLS, CDR2 YYNGEE. This CDR3 reads CASSPGLAVDEQYF. CDR3 bases: TGTGCCAGCAGCCCTGGACTAGCGGTTGACGAGCAGTACTTC.

This sequence joins TRBV7-3 and TRBJ2-1; possible D gene TRBD1, 6 bases. This CDR3 has 15 residues. Germline lookup yields CDR1 SGHTA and CDR2 FQGTGA. V was clipped by 4 bases and J by 8 bases, with 18 bases between them. The CDR3 nucleotides read TGTGCCAGCAGCTCCCAGGGGATCCGGGGCGATGAGCAGTTCTTC. Translated: CASSSQGIRGDEQFF.

The V and J genes are TRBV19 and TRBJ1-3, with a tentative D call TRBD1 (5 bases). Trimming pared 3 bases from V and 2 bases from J, leaving 11 bases between. The CDR3 totals 15 residues. Germline assignment: CDR1 LNHDA and CDR2 SQIVND (reference sequence). CDR3 protein: CASSIGPRAGNTIYF. The CDR3 bases are TGTGCCAGTAGTATCGGACCCAGGGCTGGAAACACCATATATTTT.

The chain couples TRBV5-1 to TRBJ2-2; 7 bases line up with TRBD1. CDR3 length: 15 amino acids. Trimming took 2 bases from V and 3 from J; bases not matched to a gene: 4. Per the germline V gene, CDR1 is SGHRS and CDR2 is YFSETQ. As DNA, the CDR3 is TGCGCCAGCAGCTTCCGAACAGGGGACACCGGGGAGCTGTTTTTT. Protein product: CASSFRTGDTGELFF.

This chain joins TRBV7-6 and TRBJ1-2; no clear D. The CDR3 loop spans 14 amino acids. V gave up 7 bases and J gave up 0 bases, with 12 bases separating them. Germline V lookup: CDR1 SGHVS, CDR2 FNYEAQ. The CDR3 protein is CASTENVPNYGYTF. In DNA form, the CDR3 reads TGTGCCAGCACCGAAAACGTCCCTAACTATGGCTACACCTTC.

The J gene is TRBJ2-1, the V gene TRBV4-1, with 11 bases fitting TRBD2. Germline CDR1 MGHRA, CDR2 YSYEKL. The V and J ends lost 4 bases and 6 bases, in that order; junction bases with no gene match: 8. This CDR3 region has 16 residues. The CDR3 sequence is CASSRTGTSGANEQFF. Written as DNA, the CDR3 is TGCGCCAGCAGCCGGACCGGGACTAGCGGAGCCAATGAGCAGTTCTTC.

This chain joins TRBV30 and TRBJ2-5; TRBD2 aligns across 9 bases. The CDR3 contains 16 residues. Germline CDR1 and CDR2: GTSNPN and SVGIG (reference sequence). With 1 base clipped from V and 5 bases from J, the junction kept 11 bases outside the gene matches. Here the CDR3 DNA reads TGTGCCTGGAGTGCCAGGGTAGCGGGAGCGGGGGAGACCCAGTACTTC. It is translated as CAWSARVAGAGETQYF.

The chain links TRBV6-4 to TRBJ2-3; D possibly corresponds to TRBD2 (6 bases). Trimming stripped 2 bases from V and 3 bases from J, with 18 bases between. Germline lookup yields CDR1 MRHNA and CDR2 SNTAGT. This CDR3 has 17 residues. CDR3 coding DNA: TGTGCCAGCAGTGACAAGGGGCCCAGCCGGGGGACAGATACGCAGTATTTT. Its translation: CASSDKGPSRGTDTQYF.

This CDR3 is CAWWDYGTYNEQFF. CDR3 in DNA: TGTGCCTGGTGGGACTATGGGACCTACAATGAGCAGTTCTTC. The V gene is TRBV30, the J gene TRBJ2-1; 7 bases line up with TRBD2. CDR1 GTSNPN and CDR2 SVGIG come from the germline V gene (reference sequence). The CDR3 is 14 residues long. The V gene end was trimmed by 5 bases and the J gene end by 2 bases; junction bases not matched to a gene: 6.

This chain uses TRBV5-8 with TRBJ2-7; 7 nucleotides align to TRBD2. V lost 2 bases to trimming and J lost 4 bases; unmatched junction nucleotides: 3. This CDR3 comprises 13 residues. Germline CDR1 is SGHTS and CDR2 is YDEGEE. The CDR3 nucleotides are TGTGCCAGCAGCTTCGGGAGGCGATACGAGCAGTACTTC. It specifies CASSFGRRYEQYF.

This sequence joins TRBV19 and TRBJ1-2, with D perhaps TRBD1 (5 bases). Germline V gene lookup returns CDR1 LNHDA and CDR2 SQIVND (reference sequence). Trimming took 3 bases from V and 8 from J, leaving 16 bases between them. The CDR3 contains 14 residues. CDR3 sequence reads: CASSISGTRGGYTF. The CDR3 region has the DNA TGTGCCAGTAGTATTTCCGGGACTAGGGGAGGCTACACCTTC.

The chain carries TRBV28 and TRBJ2-7; TRBD1 aligns across 8 bases. With 5 bases clipped from V and 5 bases from J, the junction kept 11 bases outside the gene matches. CDR1 is MDHEN, CDR2 SYDVKM, per germline. The length of the CDR3 is 15 residues. The CDR3 reads CASSLIQGASDEQYF. The CDR3 bases are TGTGCCAGCAGTCTAATCCAGGGGGCCTCTGACGAGCAGTACTTC.